Below, 32 T cell receptor beta chains from the same sample are listed, as sequenced in a study of Graves' ophthalmopathy and Graves' hyperthyroidism. RNA transcripts yielded amplified TCR beta CDR3 regions. RT-PCR was first run with HTBI primers, then multiplex PCR in a second round. TCRdb ran MiXCR on the multiplex PCR reads and lists one entry per CDR3 protein. The sample records about 620,000 distinct CDR3 sequences, 22% being singletons. The sample comprised peripheral blood. These receptors were taken from a woman in her late teens or twenties with stable Graves' hyperthyroidism. Some clones in this sample may be carry-over from other donors' samples.

This clonotype was observed many times. V gene TRBV25-1 combines with J gene TRBJ1-3, with 7 bases that match TRBD1. The J segment lost 3 bases and the V segment lost 10 bases, leaving 9 bases of the junction unmatched. The CDR3 has 14 amino acids. Germline CDR1 MGHDK, CDR2 SYGVNS. The chain's CDR3 is CATEDRHFGNTIYF. The DNA of the CDR3 is TGTGCCACCGAGGACAGGCACTTTGGAAACACCATATATTTT. Filled out from reference TRBV25-1 and TRBJ1-3, the complete variable domain reads EADIYQTPRYLVIGTGKKITLECSQTMGHDKMYWYQQDPGMELHLIHYSYGVNSTEKGDLSSESTVSRIRTEHFPLTLESARPSHTSQYLCATEDRHFGNTIYFGEGSWLTVV.

This clonotype was seen repeatedly, ten times or more. The chain uses TRBV12-3 or TRBV12-4 and TRBJ1-1, with D unresolved. Trimming removed 5 bases at V and 0 bases at J, with 7 bases between. The CDR3 runs 13 residues. Here the CDR3 reads CASSPELNTEAFF. CDR3 nucleotide sequence: TGTGCCAGCAGTCCCGAACTGAACACTGAAGCTTTCTTT.

The chain carries TRBV6-1 and TRBJ1-1, with unresolved D. This CDR3 spans 13 amino acids. V lost 2 bases and J lost 3, with 7 bases in between. Per germline, CDR1 MNHNS and CDR2 SASEGT. The CDR3: CASSERFDTEAFF. The DNA for the CDR3 is TGTGCCAGCAGTGAAAGGTTTGACACTGAAGCTTTCTTT.

This clonotype appeared many times. The CDR3 reads CASSLRGSEAFF. CDR3 nucleotide sequence: TGTGCCAGCAGCTTGAGGGGCAGTGAAGCTTTCTTT. The gene calls are TRBV12-3 or TRBV12-4 and TRBJ1-1; the D gene is possibly TRBD1 (5 bases). This CDR3 comprises 12 residues. V lost 6 bases and J 7 bases, leaving 12 bases between the germline ends.

V is TRBV12-5 and J is TRBJ1-1, with D perhaps TRBD1 (6 bases). The CDR3 totals 13 residues. Germline CDR1 LGHNT, CDR2 FRNRAP. Trimming took off 7 bases at V and 5 bases at J, with 14 bases between the two ends. CDR3 DNA sequence: TGTGCTAGTGCCTTGCTACAGGGTACTGAAGCTTTCTTT. Its protein is CASALLQGTEAFF.

This clonotype was counted between two and nine times. The gene calls are TRBV20-1 and TRBJ1-1; a weak D match, TRBD1 (5 bases). CDR1 is DFQATT and CDR2 is SNEGSKA in the germline V gene (reference sequence). This CDR3 region has 13 residues. The germline V and J ends were trimmed by 8 bases and 6 bases, with 19 bases remaining between them. As DNA, the CDR3 is TGCAGTCCGTCGGGGGGGAGCCGGGCTGAAGCTTTCTTT. Protein product: CSPSGGSRAEAFF.

Only a few counts were recorded for this clonotype. The chain links TRBV15 to TRBJ1-1; D remains ambiguous. V lost 0 bases, J lost 5 bases, and 7 bases lay in between. Germline V lookup: CDR1 LNHNV, CDR2 YYDKDF (reference sequence). CDR3 length: 13 residues. The CDR3 is CATSREVRTEAFF. The CDR3 nucleotides are TGTGCCACCAGCAGAGAGGTGAGGACTGAAGCTTTCTTT.

This clonotype appeared many times. V gene TRBV9 combines with J gene TRBJ2-7; 8 bases are a match to TRBD1. Germline loops: CDR1 SGDLS, CDR2 YYNGEE. The V and J ends lost 0 bases and 7 bases, in that order; junction bases with no gene match: 3. The CDR3 sequence is 13 residues long. The CDR3: CASSVETGEEQYF. CDR3 bases: TGTGCCAGCAGCGTAGAGACAGGGGAGGAGCAGTACTTC.

CDR3 residues: CASSLTLTPTHLTLHF. CDR3 sequence (DNA): TGTGCCAGCAGCTTAACCCTGACACCAACCCATTTGACCCTCCACTTT. J is TRBJ1-6 and V is TRBV7-3; D is undetermined. This CDR3 comprises 16 residues. V was cut by 0 bases and J by 14 bases, with 20 bases left in between. Looked up from germline, CDR1 is SGHTA and CDR2 is FQGTGA.

This clonotype showed up many times. The chain uses TRBV12-3 or TRBV12-4 and TRBJ2-7, with a possible D match to TRBD1 (5 bases). V dropped 6 bases and J dropped 3 bases, with 9 bases sitting between them. The CDR3 totals 12 residues. The CDR3 DNA is TGTGCCAGCAGGAGACAGTTCTACGAGCAGTACTTC. Encoded protein: CASRRQFYEQYF.

This clonotype appeared many times. This chain uses TRBV7-2 with TRBJ2-7, with D perhaps matching TRBD1 (5 bases). This CDR3 region has 14 residues. The V end lost 5 bases, the J end lost 0 bases, and 11 bases lay between the germline ends. Germline CDR1 reads SGHTA; CDR2 reads FQGNSA. The CDR3 reads CASSRDSNSYEQYF. The CDR3 DNA sequence: TGTGCCAGCAGCCGCGACAGTAACTCCTACGAGCAGTACTTC.

This clonotype was detected many times. One junction end does not reproduce the germline sequence, and a read error may be involved. The chain joins TRBV5-1 to TRBJ1-1; 8 nucleotides align to TRBD1. Germline CDR1 is SGHRS and CDR2 is YFSETQ. The CDR3 is 14 amino acids. DNA for the CDR3: TGTGCCAGCAGCTCGACAGGGGTTAACACTGAAGCTTTCTTT. This gives the protein CASSSTGVNTEAFF.

This clonotype showed up many times. V and J are TRBV6-1 and TRBJ2-2; possible D gene TRBD2, 6 bases. V was clipped by 0 bases and J by 4 bases, with 12 bases between them. This CDR3 has 16 amino acids. Per the germline V gene, CDR1 is MNHNS and CDR2 is SASEGT. The CDR3: CASSEAEGWGTGELFF. The DNA of the CDR3 is TGTGCCAGCAGTGAAGCGGAGGGATGGGGCACCGGGGAGCTGTTTTTT.

Many counts were recorded for this clonotype. The CDR3 reads CASSWEGARSLYGYTF. The DNA of the CDR3 is TGTGCCAGCAGCTGGGAGGGGGCGCGGTCCCTCTATGGCTACACCTTC. The chain is built from TRBV11-1 and TRBJ1-2; 7 nucleotides match TRBD1. This CDR3 contains 16 residues. CDR1 and CDR2 (germline): SGHAT, FQDESV (reference sequence). Losses at the gene ends were 4 bases for V and 4 bases for J; bases not matched to a gene: 12. Based on the CDR3 plus reference TRBV11-1 and TRBJ1-2, the full variable domain is EAEVAQSPRYKITEKSQAVAFWCDPISGHATLYWYRQILGQGPELLVQFQDESVVDDSQLPKDRFSAERLKGVDSTLKIQPAELGDSAMYLCASSWEGARSLYGYTFGSGTRLTVV.

This clonotype has more than one count but fewer than ten. V gene TRBV5-6 combines with J gene TRBJ2-7, with D perhaps matching TRBD2 (5 bases). Germline CDR1 and CDR2: SGHDT and YYEEEE. Trimming shortened V by 0 bases and J by 0 bases, and 16 bases separated the two germline ends. This CDR3 is 17 amino acids long. The CDR3 protein is CASSLARAGLLSYEQYF. For the CDR3, the DNA is TGTGCCAGCAGCTTGGCTCGGGCGGGTCTCCTCTCCTACGAGCAGTACTTC.

At least ten counts were recorded for this clonotype. The chain couples TRBV11-3 to TRBJ2-5; TRBD2 might be the D (6 bases). V was shortened by 5 bases and J by 5 bases, with 15 bases between the two germline ends. The CDR3 consists of 14 residues. Germline values: CDR1 SGHNT, CDR2 YENEEA. DNA of the CDR3: TGTGCCAGCAGCGGTCGGGGGTTCGGGGAGACCCAGTACTTC. Translated: CASSGRGFGETQYF.

The CDR3 DNA reads TGTGCCAGTGGGAGGGGGCGAGGGAACACTGAAGCTTTCTTT. As protein: CASGRGRGNTEAFF. This rearrangement joins TRBV11-2 to TRBJ1-1; 7 bases are a match to TRBD1. V shed 9 bases, J shed 1 base, and the junction held 8 bases outside the gene matches. Germline CDR1 SGHAT, CDR2 FQNNGV. CDR3 length equals 14 residues.

There are many counts of this clonotype. The gene calls are TRBV15 and TRBJ2-2, with TRBD2 matching over 8 bases. V shed 1 base and J 2 bases; nucleotides not matched to a gene: 6. CDR1 is LNHNV, CDR2 YYDKDF, per germline (reference sequence). The CDR3 sequence is 17 residues long. The CDR3 region is CATSRGPSGYNTGELFF. DNA for the CDR3: TGTGCCACCAGCAGAGGTCCTAGCGGGTATAACACCGGGGAGCTGTTTTTT.

The V gene is TRBV6-5, the J gene TRBJ2-7; 8 positions match TRBD1. The J segment lost 4 bases and the V segment lost 7 bases, leaving 9 bases of the junction unmatched. The V gene's germline CDR1 is MNHEY and CDR2 SVGAGI. The CDR3 is 14 amino acids. CDR3 DNA sequence: TGTGCCAGCATTTGGCCAGGGGGCATGTACGAGCAGTACTTC. It encodes CASIWPGGMYEQYF.

In this sample, this clonotype turned up many times. The rearrangement uses TRBV6-2 or TRBV6-3 and TRBJ1-5; tentatively, D is TRBD1 (6 bases). V lost 4 bases to trimming and J lost 0 bases, with 19 bases between them. The CDR3 is 18 amino acids. CDR1 is MNHEY, CDR2 SVGEGT, per germline. CDR3 in amino acids: CASSSLPTGAISNQPQHF. CDR3 nucleotides: TGTGCCAGCAGTTCCTTGCCGACAGGCGCCATTAGCAATCAGCCCCAGCATTTT.

The chain couples TRBV19 to TRBJ1-6; D unresolved. CDR1 LNHDA and CDR2 SQIVND come from the germline V gene (reference sequence). The CDR3 is 12 residues long. V lost 8 bases, J lost 10 bases, and 12 bases lay in between. CDR3 protein: CASDERGSPLHF. CDR3 in DNA: TGTGCCAGTGATGAAAGAGGCTCACCCCTCCACTTT. Full variable domain (remainder filled in from reference TRBV19 and TRBJ1-6): DGGITQSPKYLFRKEGQNVTLSCEQNLNHDAMYWYRQDPGQGLRLIYYSQIVNDFQKGDIAEGYSVSREKKESFPLTVTSAQKNPTAFYLCASDERGSPLHFGNGTRLTVT.

This clonotype has at least ten counts. An end of the junction differs from the germline gene, which may be a read error. The chain has TRBV7-3 and TRBJ2-2; D is possibly TRBD1 or TRBD2 (5 bases each). CDR1 is SGHTA, CDR2 FQGTGA, per germline. The CDR3 length is 13 residues. DNA of the CDR3: TGTGCCAGCAGGGACGGGACCGCCGGGAAGCTGTTTTTT. This sequence encodes CASRDGTAGKLFF.

The V call is TRBV3-1, the J call TRBJ1-1; no reliable D call. The CDR3 loop spans 14 amino acids. Germline V gene lookup returns CDR1 LGHDT and CDR2 YNNKEL (reference sequence). The V end lost 2 bases, the J end lost 0 bases, and 7 bases lay between the germline ends. The CDR3 nucleotides read TGTGCCAGCAGCCAACTAGGAATGAACACTGAAGCTTTCTTT. It encodes CASSQLGMNTEAFF. Based on the CDR3 plus reference TRBV3-1 and TRBJ1-1, the full variable domain is DTAVSQTPKYLVTQMGNDKSIKCEQNLGHDTMYWYKQDSKKFLKIMFSYNNKELIINETVPNRFSPKSPDKAHLNLHINSLELGDSAVYFCASSQLGMNTEAFFGQGTRLTVV.

This clonotype was counted a few times. The chain couples TRBV3-1 to TRBJ1-6, with no clear D. The germline V and J ends were trimmed by 0 bases and 8 bases, with 8 bases remaining between them. The CDR3 has 14 amino acids. Germline loops: CDR1 LGHDT, CDR2 YNNKEL (reference sequence). CDR3 region: CASSQDDRHSPLHF. CDR3 DNA: TGTGCCAGCAGCCAAGATGATAGACATTCACCCCTCCACTTT.

This clonotype occurred many times. The junction departs from germline at one end; a sequencing error may be responsible. The chain has TRBV6-1 and TRBJ1-5; 7 positions match TRBD1. This CDR3 spans 15 amino acids. Germline CDR1 and CDR2: MNHNS and SASEGT. The CDR3 DNA follows: TGCGCCTCTATCCGGGACAGTGGAATCAATCAGCCCCAGCATTTT. Protein: CASIRDSGINQPQHF.

Notes on this clonotype: The junction shows a germline mismatch at one end, possibly a read error. The genes are TRBV28 and TRBJ2-2; either TRBD1 or TRBD2 may supply D (5 bases each). The CDR3 contains 13 residues. Germline V CDR1 and CDR2: MDHEN, SYDVKM. CDR3 sequence: CASSPRESGELCF. CDR3 sequence (DNA): TGTGCCAGCAGCCCCAGGGAGTCCGGGGAGCTGTGTTTT.

The table lists this clonotype with many counts. The gene calls are TRBV6-5 and TRBJ1-5; D is unresolved. Germline lookup yields CDR1 MNHEY and CDR2 SVGAGI. Trimming took off 6 bases at V and 0 bases at J, with 12 bases between the two ends. The CDR3 sequence is 15 residues long. CDR3 loop: CASRRLRDSNQPQHF. CDR3 sequence (DNA): TGTGCCAGCAGACGACTCCGGGATAGCAATCAGCCCCAGCATTTT.

This clonotype was found once. V and J are TRBV3-1 and TRBJ2-7; D not certain. The CDR3 totals 13 residues. V lost 2 bases, J lost 3 bases, and 8 bases lay in between. In germline, CDR1 is LGHDT, CDR2 YNNKEL (reference sequence). Here the CDR3 DNA reads TGTGCCAGCAGCCAACACATGGGCTACGAGCAGTACTTC. It codes for CASSQHMGYEQYF.

The chain couples TRBV6-1 to TRBJ1-1, with 8 nucleotides matching TRBD1. This CDR3 contains 15 residues. V shed 3 bases, J shed 6 bases, and the junction held 9 bases outside the gene matches. The germline V gene encodes CDR1 MNHNS and CDR2 SASEGT. The CDR3 DNA follows: TGTGCCAGCAGTGATGCCGGGACAGGCCCATCTGAAGCTTTCTTT. Translation gives CASSDAGTGPSEAFF.

J is TRBJ2-2 and V is TRBV30; possibly TRBD1 for D (5 bases). Germline V gives CDR1 GTSNPN, CDR2 SVGIG (reference sequence). The CDR3 has 13 residues. Trimming cost V 0 bases and J 9 bases, with 11 bases left between them. CDR3 nucleotides: TGTGCCTGGAGTGTAAGTGGGGCCCGGGAGCTGTTTTTT. It codes for CAWSVSGARELFF.

This clonotype was observed a few times. J is TRBJ1-2 and V is TRBV6-1, with 10 bases fitting TRBD1. The V segment lost 7 bases and the J segment 14 bases; nucleotides outside the gene matches: 19. Germline V gene data show CDR1 as MNHNS and CDR2 as SASEGT. There are 15 residues in the CDR3. The CDR3 is CASNQNPDRGRVNTF. The DNA for the CDR3 is TGTGCCAGCAACCAAAACCCCGACAGGGGGCGCGTAAATACCTTC.

The rearrangement joins TRBV12-5 to TRBJ1-2; TRBD1 might be the D (5 bases). V lost 4 bases and J 0 bases, leaving 9 bases between the germline ends. The CDR3 runs to 14 residues. Germline V gives CDR1 LGHNT, CDR2 FRNRAP. The CDR3 reads CASGWGDSNYGYTF. The CDR3 region has the DNA TGTGCTAGTGGTTGGGGGGACTCTAACTATGGCTACACCTTC. The full variable domain, rest sourced from reference TRBV12-5 and TRBJ1-2, is DARVTQTPRHKVTEMGQEVTMRCQPILGHNTVFWYRQTMMQGLELLAYFRNRAPLDDSGMPKDRFSAEMPDATLATLKIQPSEPRDSAVYFCASGWGDSNYGYTFGSGTRLTVV.